These 11 T cell receptor beta chains were sequenced from one sample in a study of vaccination effects on CD4 cells after COVID-19. Prior to sequencing, the ViraFEST assay stimulated PBMC with viral peptide pools, which expanded the antigen-specific CD4+ T cells. The authors isolated CD4+ T cells after less than eleven days of culture. In the vaccine recipients, nucleocapsid antibodies were negative and there was no prior SARS-CoV-2 infection. Data came from immunoSEQ multiplex PCR; TCRdb stores just in-frame clones and leaves some out. In the table there are some 68,000 clones, 75% to 90% of which are singletons. These TCRs' antigens remain unknown. The source material was CD4+ T cells from PBMCs cultured with SARS-CoV-2 spike peptides, sampled before COVID-19 vaccination. The receptor set was obtained from a human donor who received a COVID-19 vaccine.

This clone came up once. The chain carries TRBV29-1 and TRBJ2-3; a possible D gene is TRBD2 (5 bases). The germline V gene encodes CDR1 SQVTM and CDR2 ANQGSEA. The CDR3 runs to 13 residues. The ends were cut back, 4 bases at V and 2 bases at J, with 10 bases in the middle. The CDR3 coding sequence is TGCAGCGTTGGGACTGGGAACACAGATACGCAGTATTTT. It is translated as CSVGTGNTDTQYF.

V gene TRBV27 combines with J gene TRBJ2-7; D not resolved. CDR3 length: 14 amino acids. Germline-derived CDR1 and CDR2 are MNHEY and SMNVEV (reference sequence). V shed 4 bases and J shed 0 bases, with 10 bases lying between them. The CDR3 region has the DNA TGTGCCAGCAGTTCCCAAATGAGCTCCTACGAGCAGTACGTC. Its protein is CASSSQMSSYEQYV.

The V call is TRBV1, the J call TRBJ2-3; the D segment call TRBD1 is taken from the table without a DNA check. TRBV1 is marked as a pseudogene. The CDR3 is 15 residues long. The DNA for the CDR3 is TGCACCAGCAGCCAAGAGCCGGTAGTCAGGGATACGCAGTATTTT. Residues: CTSSQEPVVRDTQYF.

This chain joins TRBV6-5 and TRBJ1-3; D perhaps matches TRBD1 (5 bases). The CDR3 has 14 residues. Trimming stripped 6 bases from V and 0 bases from J, with 9 bases between. From germline, CDR1 is MNHEY and CDR2 SVGAGI. CDR3: CASRRGGSGNTIYF. CDR3 in DNA: TGTGCCAGCAGACGTGGGGGCTCTGGAAACACCATATATTTT.

The chain has TRBV9 and TRBJ1-1, with D possibly TRBD1 on 6 matching bases. Trimming removed 4 bases at V and 9 bases at J, with 16 bases between. This CDR3 contains 13 residues. CDR1 and CDR2 (germline): SGDLS, YYNGEE. The CDR3 coding sequence is TGTGCCAGCAGCCCAATACAGGGCCTCCAAGCTTTCTTT. Translation gives CASSPIQGLQAFF.

This rearrangement joins TRBV6-4 to TRBJ1-3; D ambiguous. Germline V gene lookup returns CDR1 MRHNA and CDR2 SNTAGT. Trimming took 8 bases from V and 0 from J, leaving 11 bases between them. CDR3 length equals 14 residues. CDR3 sequence: CASPGRHSGNTIYF. The CDR3 nucleotides are TGTGCCAGCCCAGGACGACACTCTGGAAACACCATATATTTT.

V gene TRBV24-1 combines with J gene TRBJ2-3; possible D gene TRBD2, 7 bases. The length of the CDR3 is 16 residues. Germline V gene lookup returns CDR1 KGHDR and CDR2 SFDVKD. Trimming took 2 bases from V and 0 from J, leaving 11 bases between them. The CDR3 nucleotides read TGTGCCACCAGTGATTACCGGGGGGCTAGCACAGATACGCAGTATTTT. Translating gives CATSDYRGASTDTQYF.

This chain links TRBV11-3 with TRBJ1-2; D is perhaps TRBD1 (6 bases). Deletions cut 2 bases from V and 5 bases from J, with 12 bases between. The CDR3 totals 14 residues. CDR1 and CDR2 (germline): SGHNT, YENEEA. The CDR3 DNA sequence: TGTGCCAGCAGCTTAACAGGGTCCAAGTATGGCTACACCTTC. Translating gives CASSLTGSKYGYTF.

V is TRBV7-2 and J is TRBJ2-7; D is perhaps TRBD2 (6 bases). This CDR3 is 13 amino acids long. CDR1 and CDR2 (germline): SGHTA, FQGNSA. Trimming left V 3 bases short and J 2 bases short, with 8 bases between. The CDR3 is CASSFGGTYEQYV. CDR3 DNA: TGTGCCAGCAGCTTCGGCGGGACCTACGAGCAGTACGTC.

The chain combines TRBV5-8 with TRBJ2-3, with TRBD1 as a possible D gene (6 bases). This CDR3 is built from 15 residues. The V gene lost 2 bases and the J gene lost 2 bases, with 12 bases spanning the gap. The germline V gene has CDR1 SGHTS and CDR2 YDEGEE. This chain's CDR3 is CASSLSGVDTDTQYF. The CDR3 DNA follows: TGTGCCAGCAGCTTATCAGGGGTTGACACAGATACGCAGTATTTT.

This chain connects TRBV2 to TRBJ2-1; 8 positions match TRBD1. The CDR3 is 15 amino acids. Germline V gene lookup returns CDR1 SNHLY and CDR2 FYNNEI. With V trimmed by 6 bases and J by 2 bases, 6 bases remained unmatched. CDR3 residues: CASSPVDRAYNEQFF. CDR3 DNA: TGTGCCAGCAGCCCCGTGGACAGGGCCTACAATGAGCAGTTCTTC.